The 3 T cell receptor beta chains given below trace back to one sample, sequenced in a study of beta chain features in type 1 diabetes. Sequencing targeted expressed TCRB transcripts, as all isolated RNA had been reverse transcribed. The data were produced by immunoSEQ multiplex PCR, yet TCRdb's version contains in-frame clones alone and is incomplete. The table lists about 900,000 clones, roughly 17% of them singletons. Sequencing input: naive CD4+ T cells from blood. The receptor set was obtained from a woman aged 18 to 35 in good health.

The rearrangement links TRBV7-2 to TRBJ2-5, with D perhaps TRBD2 (5 bases). CDR1 is SGHTA, CDR2 FQGNSA, per germline. Deletions cut 5 bases from V and 5 bases from J, with 12 bases between. This CDR3 is built from 13 residues. The CDR3: CASSPKRRETQYF. In DNA, the CDR3 is TGTGCCAGCAGCCCTAAGCGGCGGGAGACCCAGTACTTC.

This clone showed up just a few times. This chain links TRBV6-6 with TRBJ2-1; D uncertain. The CDR3 runs 15 residues. The germline V and J ends were trimmed by 2 bases and 5 bases, with 13 bases remaining between them. Germline V gene lookup returns CDR1 MNHNY and CDR2 SVGAGI (reference sequence). The chain's CDR3 is CASSYPLGRDNEQFF. The CDR3 DNA reads as TGTGCCAGCAGTTACCCCCTGGGAAGAGACAATGAGCAGTTCTTC.

V and J are TRBV21-1 and TRBJ1-5; the tabulated D call, TRBD1, remains unverified against the DNA. TRBV21-1 is shown as a pseudogene. CDR3 length: 17 residues. CDR3 coding DNA: TGTGCCAGCAGCAAAGAGGAAAACAGGTATAGCAATCAGCCCCAGCATTTT. Protein sequence: CASSKEENRYSNQPQHF.